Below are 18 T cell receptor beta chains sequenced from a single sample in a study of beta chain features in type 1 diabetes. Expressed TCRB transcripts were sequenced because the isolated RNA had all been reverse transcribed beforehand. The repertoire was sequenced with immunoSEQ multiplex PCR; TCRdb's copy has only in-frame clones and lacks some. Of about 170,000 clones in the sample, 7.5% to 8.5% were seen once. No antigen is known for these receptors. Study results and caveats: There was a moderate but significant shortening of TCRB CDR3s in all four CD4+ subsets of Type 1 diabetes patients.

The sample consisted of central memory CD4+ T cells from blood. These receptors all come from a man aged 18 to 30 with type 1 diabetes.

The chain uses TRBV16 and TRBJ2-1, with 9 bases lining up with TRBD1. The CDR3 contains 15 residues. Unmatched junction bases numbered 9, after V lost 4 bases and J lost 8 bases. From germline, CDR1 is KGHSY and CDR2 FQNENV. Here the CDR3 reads CASSRTWDRVDEQFF. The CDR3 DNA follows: TGTGCCAGCAGCCGTACATGGGACAGGGTCGATGAGCAGTTCTTC.

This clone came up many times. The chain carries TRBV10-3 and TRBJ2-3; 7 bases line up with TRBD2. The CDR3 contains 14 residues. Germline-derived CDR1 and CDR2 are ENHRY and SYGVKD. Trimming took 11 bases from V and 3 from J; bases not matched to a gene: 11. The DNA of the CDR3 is TGTGCCGTCGCGCGGGAGAGGGAGACAGATACGCAGTATTTT. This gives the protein CAVARERETDTQYF.

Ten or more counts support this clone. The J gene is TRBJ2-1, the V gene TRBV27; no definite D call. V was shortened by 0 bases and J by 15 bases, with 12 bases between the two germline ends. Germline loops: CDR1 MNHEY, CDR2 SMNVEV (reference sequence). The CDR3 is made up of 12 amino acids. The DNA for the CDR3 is TGTGCCAGCAGTTTATCCGGTAGACAAATGTTCTTC. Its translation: CASSLSGRQMFF.

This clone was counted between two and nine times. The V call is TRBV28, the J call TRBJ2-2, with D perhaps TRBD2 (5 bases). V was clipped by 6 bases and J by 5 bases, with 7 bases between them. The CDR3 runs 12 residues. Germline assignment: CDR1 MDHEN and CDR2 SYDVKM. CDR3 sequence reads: CASRTGTGELFF. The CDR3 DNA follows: TGTGCCAGCAGAACGGGAACCGGGGAGCTGTTTTTT.

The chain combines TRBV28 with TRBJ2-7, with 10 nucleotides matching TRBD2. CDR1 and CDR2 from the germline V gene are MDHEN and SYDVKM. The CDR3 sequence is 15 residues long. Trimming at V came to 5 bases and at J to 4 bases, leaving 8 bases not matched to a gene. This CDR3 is CASSLAGVGRYEQYF. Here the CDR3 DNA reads TGTGCCAGCAGTCTAGCGGGAGTCGGGAGGTACGAGCAGTACTTC.

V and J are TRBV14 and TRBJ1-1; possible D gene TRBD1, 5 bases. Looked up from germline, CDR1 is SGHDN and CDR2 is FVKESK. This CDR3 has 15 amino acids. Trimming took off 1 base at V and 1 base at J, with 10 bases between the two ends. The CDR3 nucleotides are TGTGCCAGCAGCCAAGGCAGGGATAGGAACACTGAAGCTTTCTTT. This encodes CASSQGRDRNTEAFF.

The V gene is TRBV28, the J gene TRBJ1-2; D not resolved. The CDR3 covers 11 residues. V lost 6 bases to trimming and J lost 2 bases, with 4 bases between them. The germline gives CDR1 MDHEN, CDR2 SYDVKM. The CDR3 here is CASSQNYGYTF. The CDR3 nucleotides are TGTGCCAGCAGCCAGAACTATGGCTACACCTTC.

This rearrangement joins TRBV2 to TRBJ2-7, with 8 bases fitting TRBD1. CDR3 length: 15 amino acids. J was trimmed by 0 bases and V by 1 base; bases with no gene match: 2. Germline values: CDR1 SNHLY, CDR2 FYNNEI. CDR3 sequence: CASSEGQGHSYEQYF. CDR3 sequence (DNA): TGTGCCAGCAGTGAAGGACAGGGGCACTCCTACGAGCAGTACTTC.

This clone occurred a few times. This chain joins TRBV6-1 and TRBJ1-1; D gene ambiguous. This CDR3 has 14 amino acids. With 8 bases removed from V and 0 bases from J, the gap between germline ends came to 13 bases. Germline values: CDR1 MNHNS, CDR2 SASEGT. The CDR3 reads CASSLYRVNTEAFF. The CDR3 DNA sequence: TGTGCCAGCTCGTTATACAGAGTGAACACTGAAGCTTTCTTT.

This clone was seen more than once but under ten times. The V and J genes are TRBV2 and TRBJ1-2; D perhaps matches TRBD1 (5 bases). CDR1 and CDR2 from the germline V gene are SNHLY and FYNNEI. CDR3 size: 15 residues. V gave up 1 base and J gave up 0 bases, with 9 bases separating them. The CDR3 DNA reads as TGTGCCAGCAGTGAAGAATCGACAGCTAACTATGGCTACACCTTC. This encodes CASSEESTANYGYTF.

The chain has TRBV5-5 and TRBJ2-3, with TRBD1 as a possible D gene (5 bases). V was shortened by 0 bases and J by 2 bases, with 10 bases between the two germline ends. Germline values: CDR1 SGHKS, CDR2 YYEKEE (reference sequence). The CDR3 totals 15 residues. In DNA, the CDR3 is TGTGCCAGCAGCTTGGGGCAGGGAAACACAGATACGCAGTATTTT. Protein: CASSLGQGNTDTQYF.

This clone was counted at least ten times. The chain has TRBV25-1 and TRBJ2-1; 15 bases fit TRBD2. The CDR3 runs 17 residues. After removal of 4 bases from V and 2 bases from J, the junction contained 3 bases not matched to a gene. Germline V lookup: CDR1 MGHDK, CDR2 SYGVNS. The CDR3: CASSGTSGRGAYNEQFF. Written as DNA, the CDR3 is TGTGCCAGCAGTGGGACTAGCGGGAGGGGAGCCTACAATGAGCAGTTCTTC.

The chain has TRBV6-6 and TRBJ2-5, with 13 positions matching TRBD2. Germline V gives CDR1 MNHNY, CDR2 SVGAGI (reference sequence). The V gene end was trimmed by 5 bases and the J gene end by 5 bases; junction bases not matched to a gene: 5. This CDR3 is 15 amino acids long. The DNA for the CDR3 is TGTGCCAGCAGTAAGGGACTAGCGGGATCGGAGACCCAGTACTTC. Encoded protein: CASSKGLAGSETQYF.

CDR3 sequence: CASSMGTANYGYTF. For the CDR3, the DNA is TGTGCCAGCAGTATGGGGACAGCCAACTATGGCTACACCTTC. The chain recombines TRBV9 with TRBJ1-2, with 7 bases aligning to TRBD1. Germline V CDR1 and CDR2: SGDLS, YYNGEE. The V and J ends lost 5 bases and 2 bases, in that order; junction bases with no gene match: 6. This CDR3 spans 14 amino acids.

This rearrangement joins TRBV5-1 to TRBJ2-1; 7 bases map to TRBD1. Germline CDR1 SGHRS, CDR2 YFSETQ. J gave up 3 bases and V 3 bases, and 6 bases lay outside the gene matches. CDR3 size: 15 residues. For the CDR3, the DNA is TGCGCCAGCAGCTCAACCCCAGGGGGCTACAATGAGCAGTTCTTC. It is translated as CASSSTPGGYNEQFF.

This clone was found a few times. DNA of the CDR3: TGTGCCTGGACCTTGGCAGGGGGCGCCCCAGATACGCAGTATTTT. It translates to CAWTLAGGAPDTQYF. This sequence joins TRBV30 and TRBJ2-3; 8 nucleotides line up with TRBD1. This CDR3 is built from 15 residues. J was trimmed by 4 bases and V by 4 bases; bases with no gene match: 10. CDR1 and CDR2 (germline): GTSNPN, SVGIG (reference sequence).

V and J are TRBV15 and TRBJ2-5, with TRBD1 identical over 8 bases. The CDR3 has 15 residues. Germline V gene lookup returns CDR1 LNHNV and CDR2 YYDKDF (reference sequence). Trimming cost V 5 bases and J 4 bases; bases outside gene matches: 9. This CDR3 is CATSGRTGTVETQYF. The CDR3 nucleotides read TGTGCCACCAGCGGACGGACAGGGACGGTAGAGACCCAGTACTTC.

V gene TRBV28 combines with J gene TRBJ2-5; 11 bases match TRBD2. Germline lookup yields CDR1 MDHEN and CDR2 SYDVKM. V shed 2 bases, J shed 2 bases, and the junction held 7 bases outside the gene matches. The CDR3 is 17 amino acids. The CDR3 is CASSLGRGTSGQETQYF. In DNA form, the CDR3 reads TGTGCCAGCAGTTTAGGCAGGGGGACTAGCGGACAAGAGACCCAGTACTTC.